This T cell receptor beta chain is drawn from a study of blood T cell repertoires in COVID-19. The assay was immunoSEQ multiplex PCR, and TCRdb's table has in-frame clones only and misses some. The sample includes about 170,000 clones, about 81% of them seen just once. This receptor was obtained from a woman in her seventies with acute or convalescent COVID-19. Sequenced sample: peripheral blood.

The CDR3 sequence is CASSRNREPDTQYF. The CDR3 DNA sequence: TGTGCCAGCAGCCGAAACAGGGAACCAGATACGCAGTATTTT. The chain links TRBV11-2 to TRBJ2-3, with D tentatively TRBD1 (6 bases). The CDR3 runs 14 residues. Germline V lookup: CDR1 SGHAT, CDR2 FQNNGV. With 5 bases removed from V and 4 bases from J, the gap between germline ends came to 13 bases. The whole variable domain, remainder taken from reference TRBV11-2 and TRBJ2-3, is EAGVAQSPRYKIIEKRQSVAFWCNPISGHATLYWYQQILGQGPKLLIQFQNNGVVDDSQLPKDRFSAERLKGVDSTLKIQPAKLEDSAVYLCASSRNREPDTQYFGPGTRLTVL.